The 8 T cell receptor beta chains in this list originate from one sample, sequenced in a study of cytomegalovirus exposure and HLA in healthy donors (dated by TCRdb to 2016 to 2017). Library creation used the immunoSEQ multiplex PCR assay. A mixture of 60 forward primers for TCR Vbeta segments and 13 reverse primers for TCR Jbeta segments was used in the multiplex PCR. TCRdb retrieved this table from immuneACCESS and kept in-frame rearrangements only. Not all clones are present; in checked studies, unresolved V genes account for under half, and no reason is known for the remainder. The sample has around 110,000 clones on record, over 65% of them singletons. Clones ranked in the top ten supply around 13% of the sample. The sample comprised PBMCs. These receptors came from a woman between 40 and 55 years old in good health and CMV-seropositive.

This clone was seen a handful of times. The rearrangement links TRBV13 to TRBJ2-3; 8 bases line up with TRBD2. The germline V gene encodes CDR1 PRHDT and CDR2 FYEKMQ (reference sequence). The CDR3 is 14 residues long. The J segment lost 4 bases and the V segment lost 3 bases, leaving 3 bases of the junction unmatched. The CDR3 region is CASSLRGAPDTQYF. The CDR3 coding sequence is TGTGCCAGCAGCTTGCGGGGGGCACCAGATACGCAGTATTTT. The full variable domain, in which reference TRBV13 and TRBJ2-3 provide the parts outside the CDR3, is AAGVIQSPRHLIKEKRETATLKCYPIPRHDTVYWYQQGPGQDPQFLISFYEKMQSDKGSIPDRFSAQQFSDYHSELNMSSLELGDSALYFCASSLRGAPDTQYFGPGTRLTVL.

The chain links TRBV28 to TRBJ2-7; 10 bases fit TRBD1. This CDR3 region has 15 residues. CDR1 MDHEN and CDR2 SYDVKM come from the germline V gene. J was trimmed by 3 bases and V by 6 bases; bases with no gene match: 8. The chain's CDR3 is CASSKPGTGVYEQYF. The CDR3 DNA follows: TGTGCCAGCAGCAAGCCCGGGACAGGGGTCTACGAGCAGTACTTC.

The chain links TRBV7-2 to TRBJ1-2; weak D call: TRBD1 (6 bases). The CDR3 totals 14 residues. Trimming stripped 2 bases from V and 2 bases from J, with 9 bases between. Germline V CDR1 and CDR2: SGHTA, FQGNSA. CDR3 coding DNA: TGTGCCAGCAGCTTACTGGGACACAACTATGGCTACACCTTC. Protein: CASSLLGHNYGYTF. The full variable domain, its missing parts supplied by reference TRBV7-2 and TRBJ1-2, is GAGVSQSPSNKVTEKGKDVELRCDPISGHTALYWYRQSLGQGLEFLIYFQGNSAPDKSGLPSDRFSAERTGGSVSTLTIQRTQQEDSAVYLCASSLLGHNYGYTFGSGTRLTVV.

V usage is TRBV6-5 and J usage is TRBJ1-2, with 7 bases aligning to TRBD1. The germline V gene has CDR1 MNHEY and CDR2 SVGAGI. The CDR3 has 15 residues. V trimming: 0 bases; J trimming: 6 bases; junction bases outside the gene matches: 7. CDR3 DNA sequence: TGTGCCAGCAGTTACTCTCCAGGGGGGTATGATGGCTACACCTTC. It translates to CASSYSPGGYDGYTF.

The chain has TRBV6-6 and TRBJ1-2; no firm D call. Germline lookup yields CDR1 MNHNY and CDR2 SVGAGI (reference sequence). The CDR3 has 14 amino acids. Trimming took 6 bases from V and 0 from J, leaving 11 bases between them. The DNA of the CDR3 is TGTGCCAGCAGCCCCAGAGGTGCTAACTATGGCTACACCTTC. It is translated as CASSPRGANYGYTF.

The chain employs TRBV13 and TRBJ1-3; D uncertain. CDR1 and CDR2 from the germline V gene are PRHDT and FYEKMQ (reference sequence). The CDR3 totals 15 residues. V dropped 3 bases and J dropped 0 bases, with 9 bases sitting between them. The CDR3 is CASSFSVSSGNTIYF. CDR3 nucleotides: TGTGCCAGCAGCTTTTCTGTGAGCTCTGGAAACACCATATATTTT. Based on the CDR3 plus reference TRBV13 and TRBJ1-3, the full variable domain is AAGVIQSPRHLIKEKRETATLKCYPIPRHDTVYWYQQGPGQDPQFLISFYEKMQSDKGSIPDRFSAQQFSDYHSELNMSSLELGDSALYFCASSFSVSSGNTIYFGEGSWLTVV.

This clone appeared a few times. J is TRBJ1-5 and V is TRBV19; possible D gene TRBD1, 6 bases. The CDR3 is made up of 15 amino acids. V lost 7 bases and J lost 2, with 15 bases in between. Germline CDR1 LNHDA, CDR2 SQIVND (reference sequence). CDR3 coding DNA: TGTGCCAGTAAATTAGGGGGTGGAGGCAATCAGCCCCAGCATTTT. Protein product: CASKLGGGGNQPQHF.

The chain is built from TRBV5-4 and TRBJ2-3, with 10 bases that match TRBD2. Losses at the gene ends were 4 bases for V and 9 bases for J; bases not matched to a gene: 11. The CDR3 extends over 15 amino acids. Per the germline V gene, CDR1 is SGHNT and CDR2 is YYREEE (reference sequence). This CDR3 reads CASSRGSGGAETQYF. The CDR3 coding sequence is TGTGCCAGCAGCCGGGGGAGCGGGGGGGCGGAAACGCAGTATTTT. The variable domain in full, completed from reference TRBV5-4 and TRBJ2-3, reads ETGVTQSPTHLIKTRGQQVTLRCSSQSGHNTVSWYQQALGQGPQFIFQYYREEENGRGNFPPRFSGLQFPNYSSELNVNALELDDSALYLCASSRGSGGAETQYFGPGTRLTVL.